The entry that follows covers one TCR beta chain sequence. It has no known antigen specificity. Base qualities are not recorded, but no much larger clone differs from it by a single base. The time point label, as the study defines it: approximately 25 months on ibrutinib. For TCR beta library preparation, about 2.2 micrograms of genomic DNA was extracted from cryopreserved PBMCs. Longitudinal blood samples from CLL patients on ibrutinib monotherapy underwent high-throughput TCR beta sequencing. Patients were enrolled in a phase 2 open-label single-center ibrutinib monotherapy trial. This record belongs to a study of cytotoxic CD8 clonotypes in ibrutinib-treated CLL (dated by TCRdb to 2020 to 2023). Regarding the complete study: In this cohort, about 16 patients were treatment-naive and ten to twelve were relapsed/refractory, while under 18 had unmutated IGHV. Responses were partial in approximately 24 patients and complete in 2; after median about 5.5 years follow-up, around 15 stayed in remission and about twelve progressed. Response samples were obtained after a median of about 13 months of treatment, with a range of about 6 to 36 months. An average of about 260,000 productive templates and tens of thousands of productive rearrangements was obtained per sample. Of the 80 to 95 participants in the trial, approximately 25 had longitudinal samples available. Cryopreserved peripheral blood mononuclear cells were collected before treatment, at response, and at either disease progression or sustained remission. Every sample from remission and from progressive disease was obtained while the patients were still on ibrutinib.

The goal of deep resolution MiSeq sequencing was a depth between 1 in 1 million and 1 in 200,000 T cells, and coverage averaged 10x per clonotype. The immunoSEQ hsTCRB Kit was used to generate TCR beta libraries. In the authors' own workflow: The data were analyzed with ImmunoSEQ Analyzer and ImmunoSEQ Data Assistant, and V, D and J gene assignments followed IMGT definitions. Clonality was computed as one minus normalized Shannon entropy of productive rearrangement frequencies, ranging from 0 to 1. Only overrepresented clonotypes making up at least 0.05% of the repertoire of each patient were included in the public clonotype analysis. Repertoires from approximately 12 age-matched healthy donors in immuneACCESS were used as clonality controls. TCRdb mirrors the immuneACCESS table, restricted to in-frame sequences. Some clones are absent from its copies; in checked studies, under half trace to an unresolved V gene, and the reason for the others is unknown. The V and J calls and clone size are taken from that table; D and trimming were inferred from the DNA. Recorded for this sample are roughly 150,000 clones; approximately 80% of them occurred a single time. The top ten constitute over 4.5% of the sample.

The CDR3 has 15 amino acids, counting the end cysteine and phenylalanine. Only the CDR3 DNA is retained, 45 bases long and in frame from the first base. CDR1 and CDR2 were assigned from the germline V gene (reference sequence) as LNHDA and SQIVND. The V end loses 3 bases and the J end loses 6 bases, and a stretch of 14 bases separates them. Overall study outcomes, separate from this receptor: Sampling times were not matched between sustained-remission and progressing patients, and lymph node repertoires were not studied. Public clonotypes were rare and either shrank or stayed stable during treatment, and the rise in clonality at ibrutinib response reflected expansion of private clonotypes. Baseline clonality was found to be higher than that of age-matched healthy donors and was strongly correlated with circulating CD8+ T-cell counts. Clonality increased at ibrutinib response, stayed stable in sustained remission, and fell back toward baseline at progression.

This clonotype was sampled from a human donor with chronic lymphocytic leukemia. The sequence links TRBV19 to TRBJ1-4, with the D gene call left open. This material consisted of PBMCs, taken after 24 months of ibrutinib treatment. The CDR3 protein is CASSISTLRHEKLFF. The DNA is TGTGCCAGTAGTATTTCGACGCTGAGGCATGAAAAACTGTTTTTT. The entire variable domain, with the stretches around the CDR3 drawn from the reference TRBV19 and TRBJ1-4 proteins, is DGGITQSPKYLFRKEGQNVTLSCEQNLNHDAMYWYRQDPGQGLRLIYYSQIVNDFQKGDIAEGYSVSREKKESFPLTVTSAQKNPTAFYLCASSISTLRHEKLFFGSGTQLSVL.